This TCR beta chain was sequenced in a study of Graves' ophthalmopathy and Graves' hyperthyroidism. Study observations and caveats: Distinction of ophthalmopathy from stable hyperthyroidism by a 13-signature model reached approximately 90% sensitivity and approximately 81% specificity. Most expanded clonotypes in thyroid above 0.001 frequency also showed up in blood.

In this sample, this clonotype turned up many times. Its specificity is not known. Amplification from RNA transcripts yielded the TCR beta CDR3 regions. HTBI primers served in a first-round RT-PCR, which a second-round multiplex PCR followed. Each CDR3 protein gets one entry after TCRdb re-called the multiplex PCR reads with MiXCR. The sample gives some 160,000 distinct CDR3 sequences, approximately 40% of which show up once; approximately 9% is in the top ten. Among the exclusions were patients with other autoimmune diseases, uncontrolled infections, pregnancy or lactation. PBMCs originated in around 11 ml of fresh peripheral blood. The V and J ends lost 7 bases and 2 bases, in that order; junction bases with no gene match: 16. There are 18 residues in the CDR3.

The chain has TRBV12-3 or TRBV12-4 and TRBJ2-5; 10 bases match TRBD2. The TCR comes from a man younger than 45 with Graves' ophthalmopathy. Sequencing was performed on peripheral blood. CDR3 in DNA: TGTGCCAGCACCCCTCCGGGACTAGCGCGGGGAAGGCAAGAGACCCAGTACTTC. Protein: CASTPPGLARGRQETQYF.